This is a list of T cell receptor beta chains from one sample in a study of blood T cell repertoires in COVID-19. Some clones are missing from TCRdb's copy, which holds only in-frame ones; the method was immunoSEQ multiplex PCR. The sample carries about 100,000 clones, approximately 86% recorded once. Sequenced sample: peripheral blood. The receptor set was obtained from a human donor in a cohort sampled during active COVID-19. The CDR3 runs from the conserved cysteine through the conserved F or W. A D gene is named only where the DNA matches it firmly. Rows may omit the clone size; those that give it use once, few, many or a size class.

CDR3 DNA: TGTGCCTGGAGTGTAGTGAGTGGTCCTTCACCCCTCCACTTT
CDR3 protein: CAWSVVSGPSPLHF
D gene: NA
V gene: TRBV30
J gene: TRBJ1-6
clone size: few
CDR3 length: 14

CDR3 DNA: TGTGCCAGCAGCGTAGCTTTAGACGCCCGGGGTCTCCACTTT
CDR3 protein: CASSVALDARGLHF
D gene: NA
V gene: TRBV9
J gene: TRBJ1-6
clone size: NA
CDR3 length: 14

CDR3 DNA: TGTGCCAGCAGAAGGGGCCAGCAGCAGTTCTTC
CDR3 protein: CASRRGQQQFF
D gene: NA
V gene: TRBV27
J gene: TRBJ2-1
clone size: NA
CDR3 length: 11

CDR3 DNA: TGTGCCAGCAGCTCCTCAGGGGATTATGGCTACACCTTC
CDR3 protein: CASSSSGDYGYTF
D gene: NA
V gene: TRBV11-2
J gene: TRBJ1-2
clone size: NA
CDR3 length: 13

CDR3 DNA: TGTGCCAGCAGCTTGGTGGCGGGCCCTTACGAGCAGTACTTC
CDR3 protein: CASSLVAGPYEQYF
D gene: NA
V gene: TRBV5-8
J gene: TRBJ2-7
clone size: once
CDR3 length: 14

CDR3 DNA: TGTGCCAGCAGCTCCCCTCGGGAGGACTTCTACGAGCAGTACTTC
CDR3 protein: CASSSPREDFYEQYF
D gene: TRBD2
V gene: TRBV5-6
J gene: TRBJ2-7
clone size: NA
CDR3 length: 15

CDR3 DNA: TGCAGCGTTGATCGGGTCCCCTACAATGAGCAGTTCTTC
CDR3 protein: CSVDRVPYNEQFF
D gene: NA
V gene: TRBV29-1
J gene: TRBJ2-1
clone size: NA
CDR3 length: 13

CDR3 DNA: TGCGCCAGCAGCTTGGATCCAGGGTCCTACGAGCAGTACTTC
CDR3 protein: CASSLDPGSYEQYF
D gene: NA
V gene: TRBV5-1
J gene: TRBJ2-7
clone size: NA
CDR3 length: 14

CDR3 DNA: TGTGCTAGCAGCGATGGACTAGGCGAGGCCTACGAGCAGTACTTC
CDR3 protein: CASSDGLGEAYEQYF
D gene: TRBD2
V gene: TRBV7-7
J gene: TRBJ2-7
clone size: few
CDR3 length: 15

CDR3 DNA: TGTGCCAGCAGCTTGGGAACCGGGGGTACCCAAGAGACCCAGTACTTC
CDR3 protein: CASSLGTGGTQETQYF
D gene: NA
V gene: TRBV5-6
J gene: TRBJ2-5
clone size: NA
CDR3 length: 16

CDR3 DNA: TGTGCCAGCATTCCCCAGGGCCAGGACACTGAAGCTTTCTTT
CDR3 protein: CASIPQGQDTEAFF
D gene: NA
V gene: TRBV28
J gene: TRBJ1-1
clone size: NA
CDR3 length: 14

CDR3 DNA: TGTGCCTGGAGATCGAATGAGCAGTTCTTC
CDR3 protein: CAWRSNEQFF
D gene: NA
V gene: TRBV30
J gene: TRBJ2-1
clone size: NA
CDR3 length: 10

CDR3 DNA: TGTGCCAGCAGCCCCGGACTAGCGGGTGGCACAGATACGCAGTATTTT
CDR3 protein: CASSPGLAGGTDTQYF
D gene: TRBD2
V gene: TRBV11-3
J gene: TRBJ2-3
clone size: NA
CDR3 length: 16

CDR3 DNA: TGTGCCAGCTCACCAGGGACAGGGTCAGCCGCCTCTGGGGCCAACGTCCTGACTTTC
CDR3 protein: CASSPGTGSAASGANVLTF
D gene: TRBD1
V gene: TRBV18
J gene: TRBJ2-6
clone size: NA
CDR3 length: 19

CDR3 DNA: TGCGCCAGCAGCGTCAGGGAGGATGAAAAACTGTTTTTT
CDR3 protein: CASSVREDEKLFF
D gene: NA
V gene: TRBV5-1
J gene: TRBJ1-4
clone size: NA
CDR3 length: 13

CDR3 DNA: TGTGCCAGCAGTGAAGGGGGCGCGGGGGAGCAGTACTTC
CDR3 protein: CASSEGGAGEQYF
D gene: NA
V gene: TRBV2
J gene: TRBJ2-7
clone size: NA
CDR3 length: 13

CDR3 DNA: TGTGCCAGCAGCCAAGGAGGGAATCAGCCCCAGCATTTT
CDR3 protein: CASSQGGNQPQHF
D gene: NA
V gene: TRBV4-2
J gene: TRBJ1-5
clone size: NA
CDR3 length: 13

CDR3 DNA: TGTGCCAGCAGCTTAGGACTAGCGGGAGAGACCCAGTACTTC
CDR3 protein: CASSLGLAGETQYF
D gene: TRBD2
V gene: TRBV11-1
J gene: TRBJ2-5
clone size: few
CDR3 length: 14

CDR3 DNA: TGTGCCAGCAGCCAAGGCGCCTATACGCAGTATTTT
CDR3 protein: CASSQGAYTQYF
D gene: NA
V gene: TRBV14
J gene: TRBJ2-3
clone size: NA
CDR3 length: 12

CDR3 DNA: TGTGCCAGCAGTGAAGGAGGGGGCGCAAGGTACGAGCAGTACTTC
CDR3 protein: CASSEGGGARYEQYF
D gene: TRBD1
V gene: TRBV6-1
J gene: TRBJ2-7
clone size: many
CDR3 length: 15

CDR3 DNA: TGTGTCGTGGGGACAGCCTACGAGCAGTACTTC
CDR3 protein: CVVGTAYEQYF
D gene: TRBD1
V gene: TRBV28
J gene: TRBJ2-7
clone size: NA
CDR3 length: 11

CDR3 DNA: TGTGCCAGTACCAGGGACAGCCTTTATAGCAATCAGCCCCAGCATTTT
CDR3 protein: CASTRDSLYSNQPQHF
D gene: TRBD1
V gene: TRBV19
J gene: TRBJ1-5
clone size: NA
CDR3 length: 16

CDR3 DNA: TGTGCCAGCAGTAGTACTGAACAGGGAAAGATCTATCGGCAGTACTTC
CDR3 protein: CASSSTEQGKIYRQYF
D gene: NA
V gene: TRBV6-2/TRBV6-3
J gene: TRBJ2-7
clone size: NA
CDR3 length: 16

CDR3 DNA: TGTGCCAGCAGCTTACATATCAGGGGTGTGGACTATGGCTACACCTTC
CDR3 protein: CASSLHIRGVDYGYTF
D gene: NA
V gene: TRBV5-6
J gene: TRBJ1-2
clone size: NA
CDR3 length: 16

CDR3 DNA: TGTGCCAGTAGTGCGGGGGGACTAGTCAGTCTCGAGACCCAGTACTTC
CDR3 protein: CASSAGGLVSLETQYF
D gene: TRBD2
V gene: TRBV19
J gene: TRBJ2-5
clone size: NA
CDR3 length: 16

CDR3 DNA: TGTGCCAGCAGTGAAGAGAGGGACTATGGCTACACCTTC
CDR3 protein: CASSEERDYGYTF
D gene: NA
V gene: TRBV2
J gene: TRBJ1-2
clone size: NA
CDR3 length: 13

CDR3 DNA: TGTGCCAGCACCCTGTTCACGGGACTAGCGGGATTCAATGAGCAGTTCTTC
CDR3 protein: CASTLFTGLAGFNEQFF
D gene: TRBD2
V gene: TRBV5-4
J gene: TRBJ2-1
clone size: NA
CDR3 length: 17

CDR3 DNA: TGTGCCAGTAGTATCTCGGACAGGGGGGCCTACGAGCAGTACTTC
CDR3 protein: CASSISDRGAYEQYF
D gene: TRBD1
V gene: TRBV19
J gene: TRBJ2-7
clone size: NA
CDR3 length: 15

CDR3 DNA: TGTGCCAGCAGTTTACCCAGGGCTTCTTATGGCTACACCTTC
CDR3 protein: CASSLPRASYGYTF
D gene: NA
V gene: TRBV28
J gene: TRBJ1-2
clone size: NA
CDR3 length: 14

CDR3 DNA: TGTGCCAGTAGAATACAGGGGGCTTGGGATGGCTACACCTTC
CDR3 protein: CASRIQGAWDGYTF
D gene: TRBD1
V gene: TRBV19
J gene: TRBJ1-2
clone size: NA
CDR3 length: 14

CDR3 DNA: TGTGCCAGCAGCCGACTAGGGGACACTGAAGCTTTCTTT
CDR3 protein: CASSRLGDTEAFF
D gene: NA
V gene: TRBV6-6
J gene: TRBJ1-1
clone size: NA
CDR3 length: 13

CDR3 DNA: TGTGCCAGCAGCCCCGACAGGGGAGAAGAGACCCAGTACTTC
CDR3 protein: CASSPDRGEETQYF
D gene: TRBD1
V gene: TRBV7-9
J gene: TRBJ2-5
clone size: NA
CDR3 length: 14

CDR3 DNA: TGTGCCAGCAGGTTCCCGGGACTAGCATACAATGAGCAGTTCTTC
CDR3 protein: CASRFPGLAYNEQFF
D gene: TRBD2
V gene: TRBV28
J gene: TRBJ2-1
clone size: NA
CDR3 length: 15

CDR3 DNA: TGTGCCAGCAGCTCCCGGGAGACCCAGTACTTC
CDR3 protein: CASSSRETQYF
D gene: NA
V gene: TRBV11-2
J gene: TRBJ2-5
clone size: NA
CDR3 length: 11

CDR3 DNA: TGTGCCAGTAGACCAGCAGGGGGGAGTAATGAAAAACTGTTTTTT
CDR3 protein: CASRPAGGSNEKLFF
D gene: TRBD1
V gene: TRBV19
J gene: TRBJ1-4
clone size: NA
CDR3 length: 15

CDR3 DNA: TGCAGCGTTGGGGCAGGGGGCCAGGTTTCTGGCTACACCTTC
CDR3 protein: CSVGAGGQVSGYTF
D gene: TRBD1
V gene: TRBV29-1
J gene: TRBJ1-2
clone size: NA
CDR3 length: 14

CDR3 DNA: TGTGCCAGCAGCTTGAGGGTTTACACAGATACGCAGTATTTT
CDR3 protein: CASSLRVYTDTQYF
D gene: NA
V gene: TRBV13
J gene: TRBJ2-3
clone size: NA
CDR3 length: 14

CDR3 DNA: TGTGCCAGCAGTTTCCCCCAGGGGTTCTCCTACGAGCAGTACTTC
CDR3 protein: CASSFPQGFSYEQYF
D gene: NA
V gene: TRBV28
J gene: TRBJ2-7
clone size: NA
CDR3 length: 15

CDR3 DNA: TGTGCCACCAGCAGATTTACGGGTGGTAATTCACCCCTCCACTTT
CDR3 protein: CATSRFTGGNSPLHF
D gene: NA
V gene: TRBV15
J gene: TRBJ1-6
clone size: NA
CDR3 length: 15

CDR3 DNA: TGTGCCAGCAGCTACAGGGGCCTTGAAGGGTACGAGCAGTACTTC
CDR3 protein: CASSYRGLEGYEQYF
D gene: TRBD1
V gene: TRBV5-6
J gene: TRBJ2-7
clone size: NA
CDR3 length: 15

CDR3 DNA: TGCAGTGCTAGTCCAGCTAACTATGGCTACACCTTC
CDR3 protein: CSASPANYGYTF
D gene: NA
V gene: TRBV20-1
J gene: TRBJ1-2
clone size: once
CDR3 length: 12

CDR3 DNA: TGCGCCAGCACGAGGGGGCTCAACAATGAGCAGTTCTTC
CDR3 protein: CASTRGLNNEQFF
D gene: TRBD1
V gene: TRBV4-3
J gene: TRBJ2-1
clone size: NA
CDR3 length: 13

CDR3 DNA: TGTGCCAGCAGCTTAAGGGACACCCACACCGGGGAGCTGTTTTTT
CDR3 protein: CASSLRDTHTGELFF
D gene: NA
V gene: TRBV5-6
J gene: TRBJ2-2
clone size: NA
CDR3 length: 15

CDR3 DNA: TGTGCCAGCAGCGTTCTGGCTAGCGGGAGTCGGTGGGACGAGCAGTTCTTC
CDR3 protein: CASSVLASGSRWDEQFF
D gene: TRBD2
V gene: TRBV9
J gene: TRBJ2-1
clone size: few
CDR3 length: 17

CDR3 DNA: TGTGCCAGCAGTGTTGGGCAGGGTGCCAGCGAGCAGTACTTC
CDR3 protein: CASSVGQGASEQYF
D gene: NA
V gene: TRBV2
J gene: TRBJ2-7
clone size: once
CDR3 length: 14

CDR3 DNA: TGTGCCAGCAGCTTAGAAGTAGGGACAGGGTCACACTATGGCTACACCTTC
CDR3 protein: CASSLEVGTGSHYGYTF
D gene: TRBD1
V gene: TRBV7-2
J gene: TRBJ1-2
clone size: NA
CDR3 length: 17

CDR3 DNA: TGCAGCGTTGGGTTGGGGACTACGGGGTCCAATGAGCAGTTCTTC
CDR3 protein: CSVGLGTTGSNEQFF
D gene: TRBD2
V gene: TRBV29-1
J gene: TRBJ2-1
clone size: NA
CDR3 length: 15

CDR3 DNA: TGTGCCAGCAGCTTACTGGCTCACAATGAGCAGTTCTTC
CDR3 protein: CASSLLAHNEQFF
D gene: NA
V gene: TRBV13
J gene: TRBJ2-1
clone size: NA
CDR3 length: 13

CDR3 DNA: TGTGCCAGCAGGAGGACAGGTACCTACGAGCAGTACTTC
CDR3 protein: CASRRTGTYEQYF
D gene: TRBD1
V gene: TRBV6-5
J gene: TRBJ2-7
clone size: NA
CDR3 length: 13

CDR3 DNA: TGTGCCTCGTCCCGGGACAGGGGGCGACAAGAGACCCAGTACTTC
CDR3 protein: CASSRDRGRQETQYF
D gene: TRBD1
V gene: TRBV30
J gene: TRBJ2-5
clone size: NA
CDR3 length: 15

CDR3 DNA: TGCGCCAGCAGCCTACAGGGCATGAACACTGAAGCTTTCTTT
CDR3 protein: CASSLQGMNTEAFF
D gene: NA
V gene: TRBV4-1
J gene: TRBJ1-1
clone size: few
CDR3 length: 14

CDR3 DNA: TGTGCCAGCAGCCAACTGCTAGCCCGCAGCAACGAGCAGTACTTC
CDR3 protein: CASSQLLARSNEQYF
D gene: NA
V gene: TRBV14
J gene: TRBJ2-7
clone size: once
CDR3 length: 15

CDR3 DNA: TGCGCCAGCAGCCTGGTTCCTAGCGGGAGTTGGGGGACTAGCACAGATACGCAGTATTTT
CDR3 protein: CASSLVPSGSWGTSTDTQYF
D gene: TRBD2
V gene: TRBV5-1
J gene: TRBJ2-3
clone size: NA
CDR3 length: 20

CDR3 DNA: TGTGCCAGCAGCCCGACAGGGTCTTTGGATGGCTACACCTTC
CDR3 protein: CASSPTGSLDGYTF
D gene: TRBD1
V gene: TRBV2
J gene: TRBJ1-2
clone size: NA
CDR3 length: 14

CDR3 DNA: TGTGCCAGCAGTTTAACCGGGTCGGACAGGGACTACGAGCAGTACTTC
CDR3 protein: CASSLTGSDRDYEQYF
D gene: TRBD1
V gene: TRBV27
J gene: TRBJ2-7
clone size: NA
CDR3 length: 16